Given below is one T cell receptor (beta chain) in context. The antigen is not known. The sample belongs to a study of cytomegalovirus exposure and HLA in healthy donors. Overall study: In a later analysis, it was reported that the approximately 110 validation repertoires had been produced on the same platform as the roughly 700 repertoires belonging to the first cohort. Whole-study findings and limits: There were 164 TCR beta chains listed as cytomegalovirus-associated. The classifier reportedly diagnosed cytomegalovirus status with high sensitivity and specificity. Most TCR sequences were rare, but some public TCRs occurred in many donors.

The length of the CDR3 is 12 residues. The ends lost 2 bases at V and 14 bases at J; junction bases unmatched: 3. Germline assignment: CDR1 MNHNY and CDR2 SVGAGI (reference sequence). Clones were sequenced by immunoSEQ multiplex PCR, and TCRdb holds only the in-frame ones, with some missing. The sample consists of under 350,000 clones, just over 85% of them appearing once. This chain connects TRBV6-6 to TRBJ2-1; 10 bases line up with TRBD1. Input material: PBMCs. This sequence was found in a woman aged 18-29 years in good health and CMV-seronegative. The DNA for the CDR3 is TGTGCCAGCAGTTACATAGGACAGGGGGAGTTCTTC. It is translated as CASSYIGQGEFF.